This T cell receptor (beta chain) was documented in a study of spatial heterogeneity in lung cancer. As for the study in general: Sequencing covered available follow-up PBMC samples collected a median of around two years after resection. There were consistently more beta-chain sequences detected than alpha-chain sequences. Study findings and constraints: Circulating ubiquitous expanded tumor TCRs were observed more frequently at resection than at follow-up.

Regarding this clonotype: Its antigen remains unknown.

Sample time point: blood at routine non-recurrence follow-up after resection. From tumor, nontumor lung or frozen PBMC, whole RNA was taken unsorted for sequencing. This CDR3 has 12 residues. Germline CDR1 reads MNHEY; CDR2 reads SVGAGI. The germline V and J ends were trimmed by 6 bases and 2 bases, with 5 bases remaining between them. A single record per CDR3 protein comes from TCRdb applying MiXCR to the 5' RACE reads. Altogether about 120,000 distinct CDR3 sequences are present, 9% to 15% being singletons, with the ten largest covering 16%. Sequenced material: PBMCs, taken at follow-up. The rearrangement links TRBV6-5 to TRBJ1-5; unclear D gene. This TCR was recovered from a male donor with early-stage non-small cell lung cancer. The CDR3 bases are TGTGCCAGCAGCGCGGGCAATCAGCCCCAGCATTTT. Amino acid sequence: CASSAGNQPQHF.